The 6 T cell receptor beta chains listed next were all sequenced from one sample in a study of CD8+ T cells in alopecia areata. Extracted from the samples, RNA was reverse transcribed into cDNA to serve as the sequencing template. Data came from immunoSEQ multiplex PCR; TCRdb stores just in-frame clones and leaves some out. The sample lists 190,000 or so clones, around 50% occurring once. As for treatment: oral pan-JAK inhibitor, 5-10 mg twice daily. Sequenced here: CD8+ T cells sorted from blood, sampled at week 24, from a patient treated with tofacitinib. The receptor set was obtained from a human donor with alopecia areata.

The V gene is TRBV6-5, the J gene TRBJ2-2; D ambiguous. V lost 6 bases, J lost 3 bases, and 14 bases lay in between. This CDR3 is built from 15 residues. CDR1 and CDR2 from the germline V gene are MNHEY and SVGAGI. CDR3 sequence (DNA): TGTGCCAGCAGGAACGGACGGAGCCACACCGGGGAGCTGTTTTTT. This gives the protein CASRNGRSHTGELFF.

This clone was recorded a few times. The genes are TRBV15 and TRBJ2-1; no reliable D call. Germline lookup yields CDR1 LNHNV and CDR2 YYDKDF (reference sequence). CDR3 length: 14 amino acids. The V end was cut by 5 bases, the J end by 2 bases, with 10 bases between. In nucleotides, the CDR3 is TGTGCCACCAGCGCGGCTGGGCCCTACAATGAGCAGTTCTTC. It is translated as CATSAAGPYNEQFF.

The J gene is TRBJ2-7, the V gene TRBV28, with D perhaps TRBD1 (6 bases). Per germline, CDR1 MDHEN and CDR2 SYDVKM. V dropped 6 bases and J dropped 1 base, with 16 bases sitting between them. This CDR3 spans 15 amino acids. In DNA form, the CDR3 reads TGTGCCAGCAGACCCAGGGACACGAGATCCTACGAGCAGTACTTC. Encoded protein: CASRPRDTRSYEQYF.

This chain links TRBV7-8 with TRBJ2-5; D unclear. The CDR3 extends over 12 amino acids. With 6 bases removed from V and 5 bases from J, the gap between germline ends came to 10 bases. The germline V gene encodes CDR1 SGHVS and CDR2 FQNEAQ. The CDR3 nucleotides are TGTGCCAGCAGTGTTAGGTGGGAGACCCAGTACTTC. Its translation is CASSVRWETQYF.

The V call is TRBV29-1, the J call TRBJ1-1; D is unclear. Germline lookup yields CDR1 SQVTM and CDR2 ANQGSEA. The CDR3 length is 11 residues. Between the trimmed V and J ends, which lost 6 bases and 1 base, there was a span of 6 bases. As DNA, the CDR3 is TGCAGCGTCTGGGGGAACACTGAAGCTTTCTTT. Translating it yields CSVWGNTEAFF.

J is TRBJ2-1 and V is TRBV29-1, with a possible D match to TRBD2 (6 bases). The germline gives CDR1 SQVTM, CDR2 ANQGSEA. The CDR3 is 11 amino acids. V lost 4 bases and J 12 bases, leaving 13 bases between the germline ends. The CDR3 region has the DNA TGCAGCGTTGGGAGGGGCGTAGGGCAGTTCTTC. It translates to CSVGRGVGQFF.